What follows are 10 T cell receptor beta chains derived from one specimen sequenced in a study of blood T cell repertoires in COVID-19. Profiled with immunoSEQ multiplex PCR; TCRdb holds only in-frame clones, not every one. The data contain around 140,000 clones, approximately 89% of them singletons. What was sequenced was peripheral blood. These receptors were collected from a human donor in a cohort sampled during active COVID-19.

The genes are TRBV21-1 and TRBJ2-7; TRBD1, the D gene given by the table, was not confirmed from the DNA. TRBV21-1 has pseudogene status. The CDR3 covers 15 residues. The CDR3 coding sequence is TGTGCCAGCACTCCGGGACAGGGGAATGCCTACGAGCAGTACTTC. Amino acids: CASTPGQGNAYEQYF.

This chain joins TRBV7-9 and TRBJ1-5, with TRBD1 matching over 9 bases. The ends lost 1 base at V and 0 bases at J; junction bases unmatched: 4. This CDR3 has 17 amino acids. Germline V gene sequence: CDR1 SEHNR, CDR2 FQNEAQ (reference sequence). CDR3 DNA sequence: TGTGCCAGCAGCTTAGGGGACAGGGCCCATAGCAATCAGCCCCAGCATTTT. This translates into CASSLGDRAHSNQPQHF.

The CDR3 sequence is CASSSSGTGRSEQFF. For the CDR3, the DNA is TGTGCCAGCAGCTCCTCCGGGACAGGGCGTAGTGAGCAGTTCTTC. V is TRBV7-3 and J is TRBJ2-1; the match to TRBD1 covers 9 bases. This CDR3 spans 15 amino acids. J was trimmed by 9 bases and V by 4 bases; bases with no gene match: 10. The V gene's germline CDR1 is SGHTA and CDR2 FQGTGA.

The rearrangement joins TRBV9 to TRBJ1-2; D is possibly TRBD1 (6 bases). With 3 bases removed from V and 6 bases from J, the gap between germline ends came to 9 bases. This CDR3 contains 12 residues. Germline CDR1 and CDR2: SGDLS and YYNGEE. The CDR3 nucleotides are TGTGCCAGCAGCGAGCACAGGGATGGCTACACCTTC. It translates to CASSEHRDGYTF.

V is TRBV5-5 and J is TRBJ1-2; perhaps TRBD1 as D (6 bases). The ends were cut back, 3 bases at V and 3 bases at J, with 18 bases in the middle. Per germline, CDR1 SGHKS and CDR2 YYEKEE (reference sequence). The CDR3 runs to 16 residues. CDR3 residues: CASSSTGLGFDYGYTF. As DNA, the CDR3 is TGTGCCAGCAGCTCCACAGGGTTGGGTTTCGACTATGGCTACACCTTC.

DNA of the CDR3: TGCGCCAGCACCAGAACAGGGGGCGCTTCCTACGAGCAGTACTTC. The encoded protein is CASTRTGGASYEQYF. The chain uses TRBV5-1 and TRBJ2-7, with 9 bases fitting TRBD1. V shed 6 bases, J shed 1 base, and the junction held 8 bases outside the gene matches. This CDR3 contains 15 residues. CDR1 is SGHRS, CDR2 YFSETQ, per germline.

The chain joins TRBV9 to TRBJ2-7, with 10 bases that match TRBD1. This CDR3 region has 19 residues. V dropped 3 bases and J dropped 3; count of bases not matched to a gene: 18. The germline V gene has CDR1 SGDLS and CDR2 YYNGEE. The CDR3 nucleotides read TGTGCCAGCAGCGCCCCCCGGGACAGGGGCGCCGAAAACTACTACGAGCAGTACTTC. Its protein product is CASSAPRDRGAENYYEQYF.

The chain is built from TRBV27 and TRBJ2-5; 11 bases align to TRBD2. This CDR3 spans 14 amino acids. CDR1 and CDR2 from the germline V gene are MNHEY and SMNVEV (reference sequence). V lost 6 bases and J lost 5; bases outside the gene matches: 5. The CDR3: CASSVSGRVETQYF. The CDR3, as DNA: TGTGCCAGCAGCGTTAGCGGGAGGGTTGAGACCCAGTACTTC.

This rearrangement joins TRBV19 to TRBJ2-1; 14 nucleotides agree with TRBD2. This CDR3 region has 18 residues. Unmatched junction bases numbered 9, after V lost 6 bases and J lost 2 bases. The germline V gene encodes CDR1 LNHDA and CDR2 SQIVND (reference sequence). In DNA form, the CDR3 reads TGTGCCAGTAGATCCCCCGGGACTAGCGGGGGAGCCTACAATGAGCAGTTCTTC. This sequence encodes CASRSPGTSGGAYNEQFF.

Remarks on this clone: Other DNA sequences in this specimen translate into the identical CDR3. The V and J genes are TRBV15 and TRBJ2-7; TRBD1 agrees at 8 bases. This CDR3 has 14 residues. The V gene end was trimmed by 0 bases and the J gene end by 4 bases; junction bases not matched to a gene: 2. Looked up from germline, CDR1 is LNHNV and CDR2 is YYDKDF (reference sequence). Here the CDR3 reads CATSRDRGRYEQYF. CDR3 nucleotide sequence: TGTGCCACCAGCAGAGACAGGGGGCGGTACGAGCAGTACTTC.